Presented here are 13 T cell receptor beta chains from one specimen sequenced in a study of spatial heterogeneity in lung cancer. Whole-study findings and limits: Within tumors, counts of expanded alpha and beta TCRs tracked tumor mutation counts.

Which antigens these TCRs recognize remains unknown. Each CDR3 protein gets one entry after TCRdb re-called the 5' RACE reads with MiXCR. The sample holds about 18,000 distinct CDR3 sequences; approximately 9.6% are singletons and the top ten take roughly a fifth. Time point given: sample taken at primary tumor resection. This specimen consisted of lung tumor tissue, obtained at surgery. The receptors stem from a female donor with early-stage non-small cell lung cancer.

In its sample, this clonotype is medium-sized (0.01 to 0.1%). This beta chain appears as a stray read in a library generated for alpha chains; its size is not informative. The chain recombines TRBV20-1 with TRBJ2-1; D uncertain. This CDR3 region has 19 residues. CDR1 and CDR2 from the germline V gene are DFQATT and SNEGSKA (reference sequence). The V end lost 0 bases, the J end lost 2 bases, and 23 bases lay between the germline ends. CDR3 loop: CSARESRPGRVTPYNEQFF. The CDR3 DNA is TGCAGTGCTAGAGAGAGCCGCCCGGGTCGGGTCACTCCCTACAATGAGCAGTTCTTC.

Comments on this clonotype: The size of this beta chain means little, since it is a stray read in a library made for alpha chains. This chain links TRBV7-2 with TRBJ2-2; perhaps D is TRBD1 or TRBD2 (6 bases each). Trimming removed 2 bases from V and 4 bases from J, with 8 bases in between. Germline V CDR1 and CDR2: SGHTA, FQGNSA. The CDR3 has 14 residues. For the CDR3, the DNA is TGTGCCAGCAGCTTAAAGGGGGGCACCGGGGAGCTGTTTTTT. This translates into CASSLKGGTGELFF.

This clonotype turned up a few times. Because this beta chain is a stray read in a library intended to capture alpha chains, its abundance should not be given much weight. The V call is TRBV7-7, the J call TRBJ2-5; D may be TRBD2 (6 bases). Trimming removed 4 bases from V and 5 bases from J, with 11 bases in between. CDR1 is SSHAT, CDR2 FNYEAQ, per germline (reference sequence). The CDR3 is 13 amino acids. CDR3 DNA: TGTGCCAGCAGCTACGGGGGAAGGGAGACCCAGTACTTC. This translates into CASSYGGRETQYF.

In its sample, this clonotype was seen a few times. Because the library targeted alpha chains, this beta chain is an off-target read whose size means little. The chain couples TRBV6-1 to TRBJ2-3; 11 bases are a match to TRBD1. CDR1 is MNHNS and CDR2 is SASEGT in the germline V gene. V gave up 10 bases and J gave up 7 bases; unmatched junction bases: 13. The CDR3 length is 15 residues. The CDR3 loop is CATKPGQGARNTQYF. In nucleotides, the CDR3 is TGTGCCACAAAACCCGGACAGGGGGCAAGGAATACGCAGTATTTT.

In its sample, this clonotype was seen many times. The library was prepared for alpha chains; this beta chain is a stray read, so its frequency means little. The chain links TRBV7-7 to TRBJ2-2; D uncertain. CDR1 and CDR2 from the germline V gene are SSHAT and FNYEAQ (reference sequence). This CDR3 is 13 amino acids long. The V and J ends lost 2 bases and 5 bases respectively, with 6 bases between them. The CDR3 nucleotides read TGTGCCAGCAGCTTACGGCAGACCGGGGAGCTGTTTTTT. Its protein is CASSLRQTGELFF.

Worth noting for this clonotype: Found in a library prepared for alpha chains, this beta chain is an off-target read, and its abundance has little meaning. The chain is built from TRBV7-2 and TRBJ2-7; D not certain. V gave up 2 bases and J gave up 0 bases, with 8 bases separating them. CDR1 and CDR2 from the germline V gene are SGHTA and FQGNSA. CDR3 length equals 14 residues. CDR3 sequence reads: CASSLSYHSYEQYF. The CDR3 coding sequence is TGTGCCAGCAGCTTAAGCTACCACTCCTACGAGCAGTACTTC.

This clonotype was detected a few times. In a library made to pick up alpha chains, this beta chain is a stray read with a size that means little. The CDR3 bases are TGTGCCAGCAGCTTTAAAGAGACCCAGTACTTC. The encoded protein is CASSFKETQYF. This sequence joins TRBV7-2 and TRBJ2-5, with D uncertain. Trimming shortened V by 3 bases and J by 3 bases, and 2 bases separated the two germline ends. The CDR3 sequence is 11 residues long. CDR1 SGHTA and CDR2 FQGNSA come from the germline V gene.

This clonotype was detected many times. This beta chain came through as a stray read in a library set up for alpha chains, and its size says little. The rearrangement links TRBV18 to TRBJ2-1, with D maybe TRBD2 (6 bases). The CDR3 is made up of 14 amino acids. V lost 3 bases, J lost 6 bases, and 12 bases lay in between. Looked up from germline, CDR1 is KGHSH and CDR2 is LQKENI. The CDR3 is CASSPRRALNEQFF. In DNA form, the CDR3 reads TGTGCCAGCTCACCTAGGAGGGCCCTCAATGAGCAGTTCTTC.

A note on this clonotype: Little can be read into the size of this beta chain, an off-target read in a library designed for alpha chains. The chain combines TRBV29-1 with TRBJ2-5; no clear D gene. From germline, CDR1 is SQVTM and CDR2 ANQGSEA. The CDR3 consists of 11 residues. The V and J ends lost 4 bases and 4 bases respectively, with 7 bases between them. The CDR3 nucleotides read TGCAGCGTTGTGAAGGGAGAGACCCAGTACTTC. This sequence encodes CSVVKGETQYF.

This clonotype was seen at least ten times. This beta chain is a stray read from a library made for alpha chains; its abundance is not meaningful. The V call is TRBV6-2 or TRBV6-3, the J call TRBJ2-3; perhaps TRBD1 as D (6 bases). This CDR3 region has 16 residues. Per the germline V gene, CDR1 is MNHEY and CDR2 is SVGEGT. Trimming removed 6 bases from V and 1 base from J, with 17 bases in between. DNA of the CDR3: TGTGCCAGCAGCACTAGACAGGAGTGGGGCACAGATACGCAGTATTTT. Translating gives CASSTRQEWGTDTQYF.

This clonotype was detected many times. The library was prepared for alpha chains; this beta chain is a stray read, so its frequency means little. The chain has TRBV27 and TRBJ2-6; D is unresolved. V was shortened by 5 bases and J by 9 bases, with 11 bases between the two germline ends. Germline CDR1 MNHEY, CDR2 SMNVEV (reference sequence). This CDR3 spans 13 amino acids. The CDR3 bases are TGTGCCAGCAGTGTATGGCAGAACAACGTCCTGACTTTC. Translated: CASSVWQNNVLTF.

On this clonotype itself: Found in a library prepared for alpha chains, this beta chain is an off-target read, and its abundance has little meaning. This chain links TRBV6-6 with TRBJ1-2; TRBD1 aligns across 7 bases. Germline V lookup: CDR1 MNHNY, CDR2 SVGAGI (reference sequence). Trimming at V came to 11 bases and at J to 8 bases, leaving 17 bases not matched to a gene. The CDR3 totals 14 residues. CDR3 region: CACHPGQLMEGYTF. The DNA of the CDR3 is TGTGCCTGCCATCCGGGACAGTTAATGGAGGGCTACACCTTC.

This clonotype was seen ten or more times. This beta chain is a stray sequence in a library constructed for alpha chains; its clone size is not meaningful. The chain links TRBV29-1 to TRBJ2-5; 7 bases line up with TRBD2. The trim removed 5 bases at V and 3 bases at J, leaving 3 bases unmatched. Germline V lookup: CDR1 SQVTM, CDR2 ANQGSEA. The CDR3 runs to 12 residues. The CDR3 spells CSVTGGEETQYF. Here the CDR3 DNA reads TGCAGCGTTACGGGGGGAGAAGAGACCCAGTACTTC.